These 8 T cell receptor beta chains were sequenced from one sample in a study of blood T cell repertoires in COVID-19 (dated by TCRdb to 2020 to 2021). Library prep was done by the immunoSEQ multiplex PCR assay. The table comes from immuneACCESS by way of TCRdb, which keeps in-frame sequences with V and J called. Part of the clones is missing from these tables; in studies checked, under half for an unresolved V gene and the rest for unknown reasons. In this sample the table shows about 100,000 clones, almost 80% of which occur a single time. The leading ten clones occupy around 10% of the sample. The sequenced sample consisted of peripheral blood. These receptors came from a woman in her 70s with acute or convalescent COVID-19.

The chain recombines TRBV9 with TRBJ2-3; 8 positions match TRBD2. CDR3 length: 17 residues. J gave up 0 bases and V 3 bases, and 9 bases lay outside the gene matches. Germline CDR1 is SGDLS and CDR2 is YYNGEE. CDR3 sequence reads: CASSGDRGGYSTDTQYF. The CDR3 DNA follows: TGTGCCAGCAGCGGAGACCGGGGGGGTTATAGCACAGATACGCAGTATTTT.

This clone was counted a few times. The chain employs TRBV5-1 and TRBJ2-2; possible D gene TRBD1, 5 bases. The CDR3 has 13 amino acids. Per the germline V gene, CDR1 is SGHRS and CDR2 is YFSETQ. Trimming removed 4 bases at V and 6 bases at J, with 10 bases between. The CDR3 nucleotides read TGCGCCAGCAGCCTCGGACAAGCCGGGGAGCTGTTTTTT. It encodes CASSLGQAGELFF.

This chain links TRBV10-3 with TRBJ2-2; 7 bases are shared with TRBD1. Looked up from germline, CDR1 is ENHRY and CDR2 is SYGVKD. The CDR3 has 16 residues. V was pared by 5 bases and J by 4 bases, with 10 bases of the junction left unmatched. This CDR3 is CAISPATGVGTGELFF. CDR3 DNA: TGTGCCATCAGTCCAGCCACAGGGGTAGGCACCGGGGAGCTGTTTTTT.

The chain joins TRBV6-5 to TRBJ2-5; 15 bases fit TRBD2. From germline, CDR1 is MNHEY and CDR2 SVGAGI. This CDR3 has 15 amino acids. V was clipped by 7 bases and J by 5 bases; unmatched bases: 5. CDR3 nucleotide sequence: TGTGCCAGCATTATCGGACTAGCGGGGGGGGAGACCCAGTACTTC. It encodes CASIIGLAGGETQYF.

The V gene is TRBV2, the J gene TRBJ1-3, with no clear D. Germline assignment: CDR1 SNHLY and CDR2 FYNNEI. Trimming took off 7 bases at V and 0 bases at J, with 16 bases between the two ends. The CDR3 length is 16 residues. The DNA of the CDR3 is TGTGCCAGCAAGACTGACGGGTTCGGCTCTGGAAACACCATATATTTT. This codes for CASKTDGFGSGNTIYF.

The rearrangement joins TRBV9 to TRBJ1-1; TRBD1 aligns across 10 bases. CDR1 SGDLS and CDR2 YYNGEE come from the germline V gene. This CDR3 region has 16 residues. V lost 0 bases and J lost 5; bases outside the gene matches: 7. The CDR3 loop is CASSVGLDRGRTEAFF. In DNA, the CDR3 is TGTGCCAGCAGCGTAGGTCTAGACAGGGGGCGGACTGAAGCTTTCTTT. Variable domain in full (rest from reference TRBV9 and TRBJ1-1): DSGVTQTPKHLITATGQRVTLRCSPRSGDLSVYWYQQSLDQGLQFLIQYYNGEERAKGNILERFSAQQFPDLHSELNLSSLELGDSALYFCASSVGLDRGRTEAFFGQGTRLTVV.

The rearrangement links TRBV6-6 to TRBJ2-2; TRBD1 agrees at 8 bases. With 5 bases clipped from V and 1 base from J, the junction kept 3 bases outside the gene matches. The CDR3 runs 15 residues. Germline V CDR1 and CDR2: MNHNY, SVGAGI (reference sequence). For the CDR3, the DNA is TGTGCCAGCAGTGCCGGGACAGGGAACACCGGGGAGCTGTTTTTT. This sequence encodes CASSAGTGNTGELFF.

V and J are TRBV5-1 and TRBJ1-1; the D is unclear. Germline lookup yields CDR1 SGHRS and CDR2 YFSETQ. The CDR3 loop spans 16 amino acids. Trimming left V 4 bases short and J 7 bases short, with 23 bases between. The CDR3 coding sequence is TGCGCCAGCAGCGTAGGCCCCGGGCGGGCGGTCTTTGAAGCTTTCTTT. It is translated as CASSVGPGRAVFEAFF.